This TCR beta chain derives from a study of T cell responses to AZD1222 COVID-19 vaccine. Study conclusions and caveats: Spike-specific TCRs gained breadth and depth after people received two AZD1222 doses. Across the whole spike, CD4 TCRs peaked at regions 160-218 and 743-854. Sampled repertoires all dated from after the peak T cell response.

The CDR3 is 15 residues long. Germline loops: CDR1 SGHRS, CDR2 YFSETQ. V shed 4 bases, J shed 6 bases, and the junction held 10 bases outside the gene matches. Profiled with immunoSEQ multiplex PCR; TCRdb holds only in-frame clones, not every one. The repertoire has tens of thousands of clones, around three quarters of them found once; the top ten carry under 7.5%. Turning to this clone: Its antigen is unidentified.

This sample comprised peripheral blood, obtained on day 0 of AZD1222 vaccination. V and J are TRBV5-1 and TRBJ1-1; 9 bases line up with TRBD1. The clonotype originates from an adult in good health. Written as DNA, the CDR3 is TGCGCCAGCAGCCCCACACAGGGGGCGCTCGCTGAAGCTTTCTTT. It codes for CASSPTQGALAEAFF. Full variable domain (missing parts from reference TRBV5-1 and TRBJ1-1): KAGVTQTPRYLIKTRGQQVTLSCSPISGHRSVSWYQQTPGQGLQFLFEYFSETQRNKGNFPGRFSGRQFSNSRSEMNVSTLELGDSALYLCASSPTQGALAEAFFGQGTRLTVV.